The 23 T cell receptor beta chains below were found in one sample sequenced in a study of CD8 T cells in ankylosing spondylitis. Study outcomes and limitations: A motif in TCR beta, a set of several highly homologous variants, appeared characteristic of ankylosing spondylitis blood.

Each CDR3 protein is one row after TCRdb ran MiXCR on the 5' RACE reads. There are approximately 300,000 distinct CDR3 sequences in the sample; 6.5% to 10% occur only once, and roughly 15% lies in the top ten. These receptors are not linked to any known antigen. Sequenced: blood, either unsorted or a sorted T cell fraction (not recorded which). Source of these receptors: a male donor with ankylosing spondylitis.

In its sample, this clonotype was seen a few times. The V call is TRBV28, the J call TRBJ2-5; 8 bases agree with TRBD2. CDR3 length: 15 amino acids. Germline lookup yields CDR1 MDHEN and CDR2 SYDVKM. The V segment lost 5 bases and the J segment 4 bases; nucleotides outside the gene matches: 9. CDR3 DNA sequence: TGTGCCAGCAGTCTCCCGGGACTAGGAGTAGAGACCCAGTACTTC. Its protein is CASSLPGLGVETQYF.

This clonotype occurred a few times. The chain joins TRBV7-9 to TRBJ2-6, with 7 bases matching TRBD1. This CDR3 spans 17 amino acids. The V and J ends lost 4 bases and 0 bases, in that order; junction bases with no gene match: 6. CDR1 is SEHNR and CDR2 is FQNEAQ in the germline V gene (reference sequence). Here the CDR3 DNA reads TGTGCCAGCAGCTCAGCGGACAGGTACTCTGGGGCCAACGTCCTGACTTTC. This translates into CASSSADRYSGANVLTF.

This clonotype was observed many times. The CDR3: CASSLTATNEKLFF. The DNA of the CDR3 is TGTGCCAGCAGCTTAACGGCTACTAATGAAAAACTGTTTTTT. This sequence joins TRBV7-8 and TRBJ1-4, with D uncertain. CDR1 SGHVS and CDR2 FQNEAQ come from the germline V gene. The CDR3 is 14 residues long. V was shortened by 2 bases and J by 2 bases, with 6 bases between the two germline ends.

The chain carries TRBV5-1 and TRBJ2-7; D gene ambiguous. CDR1 and CDR2 (germline): SGHRS, YFSETQ. The CDR3 totals 14 residues. Trimming cost V 0 bases and J 2 bases, with 9 bases left between them. The CDR3 DNA follows: TGCGCCAGCAGCTTGGCGCAGTCAACCTACGAGCAGTACTTC. Translated: CASSLAQSTYEQYF.

This clonotype was counted only a few times. The V and J genes are TRBV30 and TRBJ1-6, with D possibly being TRBD1 (5 bases). Germline V gene sequence: CDR1 GTSNPN, CDR2 SVGIG (reference sequence). V lost 2 bases, J lost 8 bases, and 13 bases lay in between. CDR3 length equals 14 residues. The CDR3 sequence is CAWSKVTRDSPLHF. CDR3 DNA: TGTGCCTGGAGTAAGGTCACCAGGGATTCACCCCTCCACTTT.

The chain is built from TRBV19 and TRBJ2-3, with D maybe TRBD1 (6 bases). The germline V and J ends were trimmed by 3 bases and 4 bases, with 14 bases remaining between them. The CDR3 consists of 15 residues. Germline V CDR1 and CDR2: LNHDA, SQIVND (reference sequence). The CDR3 loop is CASSISFRGADTQYF. The CDR3 coding sequence is TGTGCCAGTAGTATCAGTTTCAGGGGAGCAGATACGCAGTATTTT.

The V and J genes are TRBV9 and TRBJ1-2; maybe TRBD1 (5 bases). This CDR3 spans 16 amino acids. Trimming left V 3 bases short and J 0 bases short, with 15 bases between. The germline V gene encodes CDR1 SGDLS and CDR2 YYNGEE. The CDR3 sequence is CASSAEVRQPNYGYTF. CDR3 sequence (DNA): TGTGCCAGCAGCGCCGAGGTGAGACAGCCTAACTATGGCTACACCTTC.

This clonotype was recorded a few times. The chain employs TRBV19 and TRBJ1-4; D call uncertain. V lost 0 bases and J 4 bases, leaving 9 bases between the germline ends. This CDR3 spans 15 amino acids. Germline CDR1 LNHDA, CDR2 SQIVND (reference sequence). The CDR3 region is CASSIDLSYNEKLFF. CDR3 bases: TGTGCCAGTAGTATAGATCTGAGCTATAATGAAAAACTGTTTTTT.

Many counts were recorded for this clonotype. The chain carries TRBV4-1 and TRBJ2-4; 9 bases are shared with TRBD2. This CDR3 is built from 18 residues. Germline V CDR1 and CDR2: MGHRA, YSYEKL. The J segment lost 0 bases and the V segment lost 1 base, leaving 7 bases of the junction unmatched. The CDR3 DNA is TGCGCCAGCAGCCAAGGGTTGCTAGCGGGACTAGCCAAAAACATTCAGTACTTC. It encodes CASSQGLLAGLAKNIQYF.

The rearrangement uses TRBV29-1 and TRBJ2-1, with 8 bases fitting TRBD2. The CDR3 contains 14 residues. Germline lookup yields CDR1 SQVTM and CDR2 ANQGSEA. CDR3 coding DNA: TGCAGGGTTATCGCTAGCGGGTCGTACAATGAGCAGTTCTTC. This gives the protein CRVIASGSYNEQFF.

The gene calls are TRBV5-1 and TRBJ2-7, with 7 nucleotides matching TRBD2. From germline, CDR1 is SGHRS and CDR2 YFSETQ. The CDR3 sequence is 13 residues long. J gave up 7 bases and V 0 bases, and 4 bases lay outside the gene matches. The CDR3 nucleotides read TGCGCCAGCAGCTTGGTGGTAGCGGGTGAGCAGTACTTC. It yields the protein CASSLVVAGEQYF.

The chain employs TRBV28 and TRBJ2-1; 8 bases fit TRBD1. V lost 7 bases and J lost 4; bases outside the gene matches: 9. The CDR3 totals 15 residues. Germline V lookup: CDR1 MDHEN, CDR2 SYDVKM. This CDR3 is CASNGAGGTYNEQFF. CDR3 in DNA: TGTGCCAGCAACGGCGCAGGGGGCACTTACAATGAGCAGTTCTTC.

The chain links TRBV6-1 to TRBJ2-1; tentatively, D is TRBD2 (5 bases). The CDR3 covers 14 residues. The ends were cut back, 2 bases at V and 9 bases at J, with 14 bases in the middle. The germline V gene encodes CDR1 MNHNS and CDR2 SASEGT. The CDR3 loop is CASSELPGISEQFF. The CDR3 nucleotides read TGTGCCAGCAGTGAACTTCCGGGGATAAGTGAGCAGTTCTTC.

The CDR3 loop is CASSFRGQEKLFF. The CDR3 DNA follows: TGTGCCAGCAGTTTTCGAGGACAGGAAAAACTGTTTTTT. The chain couples TRBV12-3 or TRBV12-4 to TRBJ1-4; D possibly corresponds to TRBD1 (6 bases). Trimming left V 3 bases short and J 8 bases short, with 10 bases between. The CDR3 length is 13 residues.

This clonotype showed up just a few times. V usage is TRBV12-3 or TRBV12-4 and J usage is TRBJ1-5; 7 bases fit TRBD1. The CDR3 contains 18 residues. J lost 5 bases, V lost 0 bases, and 13 bases had no gene match. CDR3: CASSLAPGLDRRYQPQHF. The CDR3 DNA reads as TGTGCCAGCAGTTTAGCGCCGGGGCTGGACAGGCGCTATCAGCCCCAGCATTTT.

Notes on this clonotype: The junction departs from germline at one end; a sequencing error may be responsible. The CDR3 nucleotides read TGTACCATCAGTGAGATTAACACCGGGGAGCTGTTTTTT. Amino acids: CTISEINTGELFF. The chain combines TRBV10-3 with TRBJ2-2; D ambiguous. CDR3 length: 13 residues. Germline CDR1 reads ENHRY; CDR2 reads SYGVKD.

This clonotype was counted at least ten times. Written as DNA, the CDR3 is TGTGCCAGCAGAACGGGGGGACAGTCCCTTGAAAAACTGTTTTTT. This gives the protein CASRTGGQSLEKLFF. The chain uses TRBV6-2 or TRBV6-3 and TRBJ1-4; 7 bases are shared with TRBD1. The CDR3 extends over 15 amino acids. Germline-derived CDR1 and CDR2 are MNHEY and SVGEGT. With V trimmed by 6 bases and J by 7 bases, 11 bases remained unmatched.

This clonotype occurred a few times. This chain uses TRBV18 with TRBJ1-1; D gene uncertain. V was trimmed by 3 bases and J by 1 base, leaving 9 bases between them. Per germline, CDR1 KGHSH and CDR2 LQKENI. CDR3 size: 14 residues. The CDR3 region is CASSPGVRNTEAFF. The CDR3 DNA reads as TGTGCCAGCTCACCCGGGGTCAGGAACACTGAAGCTTTCTTT.

This clonotype was observed a handful of times. The chain carries TRBV20-1 and TRBJ2-1; D ambiguous. The length of the CDR3 is 14 residues. Germline V gene sequence: CDR1 DFQATT, CDR2 SNEGSKA (reference sequence). Trimming pared 3 bases from V and 3 bases from J, leaving 12 bases between. The CDR3, as DNA: TGCAGTGCTAGGAAGAGGTCACTCTACAATGAGCAGTTCTTC. This gives the protein CSARKRSLYNEQFF.

This clonotype was recorded a few times. As DNA, the CDR3 is TGTGCCAGCAGCCTGACCGGGACAGGGAGCACAGATACGCAGTATTTT. It encodes CASSLTGTGSTDTQYF. The chain has TRBV7-9 and TRBJ2-3; 9 nucleotides match TRBD1. The trim removed 5 bases at V and 0 bases at J, leaving 6 bases unmatched. The CDR3 extends over 16 amino acids. Germline CDR1 and CDR2: SEHNR and FQNEAQ (reference sequence).

This clonotype was detected a few times. This chain connects TRBV15 to TRBJ1-2; D gene ambiguous. Germline V gene lookup returns CDR1 LNHNV and CDR2 YYDKDF (reference sequence). The germline V and J ends were trimmed by 3 bases and 12 bases, with 23 bases remaining between them. This CDR3 region has 15 residues. The CDR3 here is CATSSEIHRPQTNTF. CDR3 DNA: TGTGCCACCAGCAGCGAGATACATCGCCCCCAAACCAACACCTTC.

The J gene is TRBJ1-1, the V gene TRBV14; no clear D gene. The V end was cut by 4 bases, the J end by 1 base, with 7 bases between. The CDR3 has 13 amino acids. Germline CDR1 and CDR2: SGHDN and FVKESK. This CDR3 is CASSLNQNTEAFF. The CDR3 DNA is TGTGCCAGCAGCCTCAACCAGAACACTGAAGCTTTCTTT. Based on the CDR3 plus reference TRBV14 and TRBJ1-1, the full variable domain is EAGVTQFPSHSVIEKGQTVTLRCDPISGHDNLYWYRRVMGKEIKFLLHFVKESKQDESGMPNNRFLAERTGGTYSTLKVQPAELEDSGVYFCASSLNQNTEAFFGQGTRLTVV.

This clonotype appeared a few times. This rearrangement joins TRBV7-8 to TRBJ2-1; 9 positions match TRBD2. Germline CDR1 is SGHVS and CDR2 is FQNEAQ. The V segment lost 11 bases and the J segment 4 bases; nucleotides outside the gene matches: 6. The CDR3 sequence is 13 residues long. CDR3 in DNA: TGTGCCTCACTGCGGGGGGGGTACAATGAGCAGTTCTTC. Residues: CASLRGGYNEQFF.